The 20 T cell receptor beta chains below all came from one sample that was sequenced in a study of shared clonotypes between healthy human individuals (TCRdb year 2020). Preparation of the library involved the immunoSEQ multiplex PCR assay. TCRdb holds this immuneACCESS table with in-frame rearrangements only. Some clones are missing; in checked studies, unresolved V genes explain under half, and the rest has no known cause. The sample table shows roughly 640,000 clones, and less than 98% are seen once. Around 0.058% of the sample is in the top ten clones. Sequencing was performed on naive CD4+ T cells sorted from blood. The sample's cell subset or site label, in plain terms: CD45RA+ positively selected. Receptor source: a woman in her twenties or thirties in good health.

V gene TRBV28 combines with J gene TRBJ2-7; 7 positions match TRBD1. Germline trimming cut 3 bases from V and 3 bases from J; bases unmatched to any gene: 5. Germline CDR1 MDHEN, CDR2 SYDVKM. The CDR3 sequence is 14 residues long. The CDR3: CASSFGDSVYEQYF. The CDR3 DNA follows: TGTGCCAGCAGTTTTGGGGACAGCGTCTACGAGCAGTACTTC.

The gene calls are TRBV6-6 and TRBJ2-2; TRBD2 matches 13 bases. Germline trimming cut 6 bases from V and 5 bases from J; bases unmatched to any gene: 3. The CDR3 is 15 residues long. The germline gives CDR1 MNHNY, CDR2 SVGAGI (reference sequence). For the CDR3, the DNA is TGTGCCAGCAGAGGACTAGCGGGAGAGACCGGGGAGCTGTTTTTT. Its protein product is CASRGLAGETGELFF.

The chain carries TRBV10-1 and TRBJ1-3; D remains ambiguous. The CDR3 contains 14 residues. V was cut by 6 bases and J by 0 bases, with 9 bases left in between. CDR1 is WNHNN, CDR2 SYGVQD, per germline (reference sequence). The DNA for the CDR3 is TGCGCCAGCAGAGCCATATGCTCTGGAAACACCATATATTTT. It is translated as CASRAICSGNTIYF.

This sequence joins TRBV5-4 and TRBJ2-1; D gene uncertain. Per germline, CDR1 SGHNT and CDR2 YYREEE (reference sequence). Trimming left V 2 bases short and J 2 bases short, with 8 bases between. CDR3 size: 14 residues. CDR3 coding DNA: TGTGCCAGCAGCTTTTCGTCCACCTACAATGAGCAGTTCTTC. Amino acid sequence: CASSFSSTYNEQFF.

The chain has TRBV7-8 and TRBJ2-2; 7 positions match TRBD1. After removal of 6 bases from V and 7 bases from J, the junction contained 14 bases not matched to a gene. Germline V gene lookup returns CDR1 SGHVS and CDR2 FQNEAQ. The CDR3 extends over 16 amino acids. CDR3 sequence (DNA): TGTGCCAGCAGATACCCGGGACAGACAAGGGACGGGGAGCTGTTTTTT. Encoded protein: CASRYPGQTRDGELFF.

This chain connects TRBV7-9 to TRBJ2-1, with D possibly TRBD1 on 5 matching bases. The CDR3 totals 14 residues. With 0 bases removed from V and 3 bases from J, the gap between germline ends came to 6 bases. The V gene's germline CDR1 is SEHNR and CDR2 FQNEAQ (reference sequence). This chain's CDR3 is CASSLADSYNEQFF. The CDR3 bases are TGTGCCAGCAGCTTAGCTGACAGCTACAATGAGCAGTTCTTC.

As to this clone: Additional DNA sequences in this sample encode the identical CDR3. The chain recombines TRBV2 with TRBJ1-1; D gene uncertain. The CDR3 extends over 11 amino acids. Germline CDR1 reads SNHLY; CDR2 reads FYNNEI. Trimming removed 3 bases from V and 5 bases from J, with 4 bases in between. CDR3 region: CASSERTEAFF. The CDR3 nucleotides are TGTGCCAGCAGTGAGAGGACTGAAGCTTTCTTT.

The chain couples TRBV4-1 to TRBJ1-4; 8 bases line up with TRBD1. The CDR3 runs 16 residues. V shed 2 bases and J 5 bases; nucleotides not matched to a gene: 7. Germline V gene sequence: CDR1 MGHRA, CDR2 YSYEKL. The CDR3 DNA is TGCGCCAGCAGCCAACCTACCAGGGGGCGGAATGAAAAACTGTTTTTT. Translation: CASSQPTRGRNEKLFF.

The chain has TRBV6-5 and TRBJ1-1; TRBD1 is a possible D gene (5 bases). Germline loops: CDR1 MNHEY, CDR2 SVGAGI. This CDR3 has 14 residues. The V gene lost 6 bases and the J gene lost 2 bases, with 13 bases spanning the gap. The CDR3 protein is CASSRETVNTEAFF. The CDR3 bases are TGTGCCAGCAGCCGTGAGACAGTCAACACTGAAGCTTTCTTT.

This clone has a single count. The CDR3 DNA follows: TGCGCCAGCAGCTTGGCTGGGGGACAGGGTAACTCTGGAAACACCATATATTTT. This translates into CASSLAGGQGNSGNTIYF. The chain has TRBV5-1 and TRBJ1-3, with 9 nucleotides matching TRBD1. Germline V CDR1 and CDR2: SGHRS, YFSETQ. The CDR3 sequence is 18 residues long. V gave up 0 bases and J gave up 0 bases; unmatched junction bases: 7.

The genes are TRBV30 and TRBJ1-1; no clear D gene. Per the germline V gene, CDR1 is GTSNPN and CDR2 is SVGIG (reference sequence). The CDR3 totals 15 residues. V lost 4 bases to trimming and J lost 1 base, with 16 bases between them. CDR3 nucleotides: TGTGCCTGGAAAGTCAAGGGTCTTGGGAACACTGAAGCTTTCTTT. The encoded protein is CAWKVKGLGNTEAFF.

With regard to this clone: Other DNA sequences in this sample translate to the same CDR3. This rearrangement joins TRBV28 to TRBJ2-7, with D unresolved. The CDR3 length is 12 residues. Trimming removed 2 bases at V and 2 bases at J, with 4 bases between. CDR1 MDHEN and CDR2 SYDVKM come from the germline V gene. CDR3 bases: TGTGCCAGCAGTTTAGGAACCTACGAGCAGTACTTC. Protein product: CASSLGTYEQYF.

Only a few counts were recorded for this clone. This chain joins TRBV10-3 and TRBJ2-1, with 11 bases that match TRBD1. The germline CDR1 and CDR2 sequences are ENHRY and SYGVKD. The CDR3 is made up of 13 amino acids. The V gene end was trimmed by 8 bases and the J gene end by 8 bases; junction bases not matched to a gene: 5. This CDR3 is CAIWGQGVDEQFF. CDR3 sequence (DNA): TGTGCCATCTGGGGACAGGGGGTGGATGAGCAGTTCTTC.

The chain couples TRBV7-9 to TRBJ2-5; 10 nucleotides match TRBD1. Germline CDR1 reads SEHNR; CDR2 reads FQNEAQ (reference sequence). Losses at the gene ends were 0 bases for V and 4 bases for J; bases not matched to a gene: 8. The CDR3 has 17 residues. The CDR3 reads CASSLADRGPSGETQYF. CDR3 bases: TGTGCCAGCAGCTTAGCCGACAGGGGGCCATCGGGAGAGACCCAGTACTTC.

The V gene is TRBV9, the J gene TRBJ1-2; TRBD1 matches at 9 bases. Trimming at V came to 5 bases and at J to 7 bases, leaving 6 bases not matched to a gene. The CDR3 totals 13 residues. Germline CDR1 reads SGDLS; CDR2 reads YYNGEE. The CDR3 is CASRTGQGGGYTF. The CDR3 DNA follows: TGTGCCAGCAGGACGGGACAGGGCGGTGGCTACACCTTC.

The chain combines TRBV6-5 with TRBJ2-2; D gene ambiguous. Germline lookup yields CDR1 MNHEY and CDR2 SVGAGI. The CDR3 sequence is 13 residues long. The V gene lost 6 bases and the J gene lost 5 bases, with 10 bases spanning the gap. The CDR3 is CASRLTVTGELFF. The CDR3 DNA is TGTGCCAGCAGACTAACCGTAACCGGGGAGCTGTTTTTT.

CDR3 DNA sequence: TGTGCCAGCAGTGAAATGGTAGCGGGAAACAATGAGCAGTTCTTC. It specifies CASSEMVAGNNEQFF. The rearrangement joins TRBV2 to TRBJ2-1, with 8 nucleotides matching TRBD2. The germline V gene encodes CDR1 SNHLY and CDR2 FYNNEI. V lost 2 bases to trimming and J lost 5 bases; unmatched junction nucleotides: 5. The CDR3 has 15 residues.

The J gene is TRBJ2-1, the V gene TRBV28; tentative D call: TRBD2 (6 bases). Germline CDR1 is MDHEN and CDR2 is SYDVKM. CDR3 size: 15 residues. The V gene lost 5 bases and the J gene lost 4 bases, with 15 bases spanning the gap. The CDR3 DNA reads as TGTGCCAGCAGTCCTGAGGGTAGCGGATACAATGAGCAGTTCTTC. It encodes CASSPEGSGYNEQFF.

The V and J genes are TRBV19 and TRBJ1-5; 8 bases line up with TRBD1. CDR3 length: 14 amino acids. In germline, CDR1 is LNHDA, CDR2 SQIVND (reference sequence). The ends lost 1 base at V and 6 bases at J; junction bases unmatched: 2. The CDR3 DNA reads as TGTGCCAGTAGTATAGTACAGGGGGGTCAGCCCCAGCATTTT. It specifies CASSIVQGGQPQHF.

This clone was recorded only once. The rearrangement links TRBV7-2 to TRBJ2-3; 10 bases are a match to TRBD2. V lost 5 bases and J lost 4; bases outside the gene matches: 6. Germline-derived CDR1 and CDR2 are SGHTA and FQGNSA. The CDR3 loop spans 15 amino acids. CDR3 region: CASSTLAGVSDTQYF. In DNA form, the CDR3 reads TGTGCCAGCAGCACCCTAGCGGGAGTATCAGATACGCAGTATTTT.